The 23 T cell receptor beta chains in this list originate from one sample, sequenced in a study of technical replicates of blood from a few donors. The table came from immunoSEQ multiplex PCR; TCRdb's copy has only in-frame clones and leaves some out. This table holds tens of thousands of clones, nearly 98% found once. Specimen: T cells isolated from PBMCs. Source of these receptors: a human donor in good health.

This sequence joins TRBV5-4 and TRBJ2-2, with 9 bases identical to TRBD1. Germline V CDR1 and CDR2: SGHNT, YYREEE (reference sequence). The CDR3 totals 18 residues. V was pared by 0 bases and J by 6 bases, with 12 bases of the junction left unmatched. The CDR3 sequence: CASSLDSLGTGLPGELFF. The CDR3 coding sequence is TGTGCCAGCAGCTTGGACAGTTTAGGGACAGGGTTACCCGGGGAGCTGTTTTTT.

The rearrangement links TRBV5-1 to TRBJ2-1; TRBD2 agrees at 10 bases. The junction had 5 bases not matched to a gene; V was cut back by 4 bases and J by 10 bases. This CDR3 is built from 13 residues. Germline V CDR1 and CDR2: SGHRS, YFSETQ. The CDR3 is CASSLETSGEQFF. CDR3 sequence (DNA): TGCGCCAGCAGCCTGGAGACTAGCGGGGAGCAGTTCTTC. Variable domain in full (rest from reference TRBV5-1 and TRBJ2-1): KAGVTQTPRYLIKTRGQQVTLSCSPISGHRSVSWYQQTPGQGLQFLFEYFSETQRNKGNFPGRFSGRQFSNSRSEMNVSTLELGDSALYLCASSLETSGEQFFGPGTRLTVL.

The rearrangement uses TRBV2 and TRBJ2-2; the match to TRBD2 covers 11 bases. Germline CDR1 reads SNHLY; CDR2 reads FYNNEI. The ends lost 5 bases at V and 5 bases at J; junction bases unmatched: 4. The CDR3 spans 15 residues. CDR3 loop: CASSIAGGRTGELFF. The CDR3 region has the DNA TGTGCCAGCAGTATAGCGGGAGGGCGGACCGGGGAGCTGTTTTTT.

The chain combines TRBV18 with TRBJ2-4; TRBD1 aligns across 10 bases. The J segment lost 2 bases and the V segment lost 6 bases, leaving 7 bases of the junction unmatched. Germline V gene lookup returns CDR1 KGHSH and CDR2 LQKENI. The CDR3 runs to 16 residues. The CDR3 region is CASSRDRGTTKNIQYF. The DNA for the CDR3 is TGTGCCAGCTCGCGGGACAGGGGAACAACCAAAAACATTCAGTACTTC.

V usage is TRBV5-6 and J usage is TRBJ2-4, with 7 bases fitting TRBD1. The CDR3 is 14 amino acids. Trimming cost V 6 bases and J 5 bases; bases outside gene matches: 8. The V gene's germline CDR1 is SGHDT and CDR2 YYEEEE. The CDR3 loop is CASILGGAENIQYF. The CDR3 nucleotides are TGTGCCAGCATCCTAGGGGGCGCGGAAAACATTCAGTACTTC.

The V and J genes are TRBV25-1 and TRBJ1-4; possibly TRBD1 for D (6 bases). CDR3 length: 15 residues. Germline assignment: CDR1 MGHDK and CDR2 SYGVNS. The ends were cut back, 3 bases at V and 10 bases at J, with 18 bases in the middle. CDR3 DNA: TGTGCCAGCAGTGATCTTGGGACACCTTTTACAAAACTGTTTTTT. It codes for CASSDLGTPFTKLFF.

This clone occurred once. The chain combines TRBV5-4 with TRBJ2-7; 10 nucleotides line up with TRBD1. This CDR3 contains 13 residues. After removal of 3 bases from V and 4 bases from J, the junction contained 1 base not matched to a gene. CDR1 is SGHNT, CDR2 YYREEE, per germline (reference sequence). CDR3 amino acids: CASSWDRGYEQYF. The CDR3 DNA follows: TGTGCCAGCAGCTGGGACAGGGGATACGAGCAGTACTTC.

The V call is TRBV10-2, the J call TRBJ1-1, with TRBD1 identical over 7 bases. The length of the CDR3 is 14 residues. From germline, CDR1 is WSHSY and CDR2 SAAADI. The J segment lost 5 bases and the V segment lost 4 bases, leaving 7 bases of the junction unmatched. CDR3 amino acids: CASSGQGSGTEAFF. The CDR3 bases are TGCGCCAGCAGTGGACAGGGTAGCGGTACTGAAGCTTTCTTT.

The rearrangement links TRBV5-5 to TRBJ1-2; 7 bases fit TRBD1. The J segment lost 6 bases and the V segment lost 1 base, leaving 6 bases of the junction unmatched. The germline V gene encodes CDR1 SGHKS and CDR2 YYEKEE (reference sequence). This CDR3 has 14 amino acids. In DNA, the CDR3 is TGTGCCAGCAGCTTGACGGGACAGTTTCATGGCTACACCTTC. Amino acid sequence: CASSLTGQFHGYTF.

V usage is TRBV7-9 and J usage is TRBJ1-1; no definite D call. Germline CDR1 SEHNR, CDR2 FQNEAQ (reference sequence). Trimming removed 5 bases from V and 5 bases from J, with 18 bases in between. This CDR3 comprises 15 residues. The CDR3 sequence is CASSPPQVDGTEAFF. The CDR3 DNA sequence: TGTGCCAGCAGCCCGCCGCAGGTTGATGGAACTGAAGCTTTCTTT.

In this sample, this clone turned up once. The chain couples TRBV27 to TRBJ1-1, with 7 bases matching TRBD1. This CDR3 comprises 13 residues. V shed 5 bases, J shed 5 bases, and the junction held 5 bases outside the gene matches. Germline assignment: CDR1 MNHEY and CDR2 SMNVEV (reference sequence). The CDR3 is CASSPGTDTEAFF. For the CDR3, the DNA is TGTGCCAGCAGTCCGGGGACAGATACTGAAGCTTTCTTT.

J is TRBJ1-2 and V is TRBV9; TRBD1 matches at 7 bases. The CDR3 consists of 14 residues. J gave up 8 bases and V 0 bases, and 7 bases lay outside the gene matches. Germline CDR1 is SGDLS and CDR2 is YYNGEE. The CDR3: CASSVEGQGGGYTF. DNA for the CDR3: TGTGCCAGCAGCGTAGAGGGGCAGGGGGGAGGCTACACCTTC.

The J gene is TRBJ1-6, the V gene TRBV27; 9 nucleotides match TRBD1. The CDR3 totals 15 residues. Germline CDR1 is MNHEY and CDR2 is SMNVEV (reference sequence). V trimming: 2 bases; J trimming: 8 bases; junction bases outside the gene matches: 4. CDR3 amino acids: CASSLAGQGYSPLHF. CDR3 nucleotide sequence: TGTGCCAGCAGTTTAGCGGGACAGGGTTATTCACCCCTCCACTTT.

The chain employs TRBV2 and TRBJ1-5; TRBD1 might be the D (6 bases). The germline V gene encodes CDR1 SNHLY and CDR2 FYNNEI. The CDR3 contains 15 residues. The V end was cut by 3 bases, the J end by 0 bases, with 9 bases between. The CDR3 sequence: CASSDRGSSNQPQHF. CDR3 DNA sequence: TGTGCCAGCAGTGACAGGGGTAGTAGCAATCAGCCCCAGCATTTT.

The chain couples TRBV9 to TRBJ2-1, with TRBD1 matching 7 bases. Losses at the gene ends were 6 bases for V and 9 bases for J; bases not matched to a gene: 15. The germline gives CDR1 SGDLS, CDR2 YYNGEE. This CDR3 region has 15 residues. In DNA form, the CDR3 reads TGTGCCAGCACCGCAGGGGGAACCCGAGACGGTGAGCAGTTCTTC. Amino acids: CASTAGGTRDGEQFF.

This chain links TRBV27 with TRBJ2-1, with D hard to call. This CDR3 has 12 amino acids. CDR1 and CDR2 (germline): MNHEY, SMNVEV (reference sequence). V lost 8 bases to trimming and J lost 2 bases, with 7 bases between them. DNA for the CDR3: TGTGCCAGCTCGGAGACCTACAATGAGCAGTTCTTC. It is translated as CASSETYNEQFF.

This chain uses TRBV30 with TRBJ1-1, with D unresolved. CDR1 and CDR2 (germline): GTSNPN, SVGIG (reference sequence). Trimming shortened V by 2 bases and J by 2 bases, and 3 bases separated the two germline ends. This CDR3 contains 11 residues. The CDR3: CAWSRNTEAFF. The CDR3, as DNA: TGTGCCTGGAGTCGTAACACTGAAGCTTTCTTT.

This clone was recorded once. The chain recombines TRBV2 with TRBJ1-4, with a possible D match to TRBD1 (6 bases). The V gene's germline CDR1 is SNHLY and CDR2 FYNNEI. The CDR3 runs to 15 residues. Trimming shortened V by 6 bases and J by 6 bases, and 17 bases separated the two germline ends. This CDR3 is CASRGNSGAHEKLFF. CDR3 nucleotide sequence: TGTGCCAGCAGGGGAAACTCAGGGGCCCATGAAAAACTGTTTTTT.

V gene TRBV7-9 combines with J gene TRBJ1-5; D remains ambiguous. The CDR3 loop spans 15 amino acids. V dropped 0 bases and J dropped 2 bases, with 8 bases sitting between them. Germline V lookup: CDR1 SEHNR, CDR2 FQNEAQ (reference sequence). The CDR3: CASSLAQEGNQPQHF. The CDR3 DNA follows: TGTGCCAGCAGCTTAGCCCAGGAGGGCAATCAGCCCCAGCATTTT.

This chain links TRBV18 with TRBJ2-7; 7 bases fit TRBD1. Trimming removed 3 bases from V and 3 bases from J; junction bases left unmatched: 5. CDR3 size: 14 residues. Germline V lookup: CDR1 KGHSH, CDR2 LQKENI. The DNA for the CDR3 is TGTGCCAGCTCACCCGGGACAGTTTTCTACGAGCAGTACTTC. Translated, it gives CASSPGTVFYEQYF.

The chain combines TRBV10-3 with TRBJ2-3; 14 bases match TRBD2. With 6 bases clipped from V and 0 bases from J, the junction kept 11 bases outside the gene matches. This CDR3 has 19 residues. Germline V gene lookup returns CDR1 ENHRY and CDR2 SYGVKD. This chain's CDR3 is CAISRPTSGREPSTDTQYF. In nucleotides, the CDR3 is TGTGCCATCAGCCGACCGACTAGCGGGAGGGAACCTAGCACAGATACGCAGTATTTT.

The gene calls are TRBV4-2 and TRBJ1-2, with D perhaps matching TRBD1 (5 bases). CDR3 length: 14 amino acids. Germline values: CDR1 LGHNA, CDR2 YNFKEQ. Trimming shortened V by 5 bases and J by 3 bases, and 13 bases separated the two germline ends. The CDR3 is CASSTSGGDYGYTF. DNA for the CDR3: TGTGCCAGCAGCACCTCCGGGGGGGACTATGGCTACACCTTC.

V and J are TRBV6-4 and TRBJ1-2, with a possible D match to TRBD1 (6 bases). V gave up 4 bases and J gave up 4 bases, with 10 bases separating them. Germline V gene sequence: CDR1 MRHNA, CDR2 SNTAGT. There are 13 residues in the CDR3. The CDR3 sequence: CASSAGVGYGYTF. As DNA, the CDR3 is TGTGCCAGCAGTGCAGGGGTTGGCTATGGCTACACCTTC.